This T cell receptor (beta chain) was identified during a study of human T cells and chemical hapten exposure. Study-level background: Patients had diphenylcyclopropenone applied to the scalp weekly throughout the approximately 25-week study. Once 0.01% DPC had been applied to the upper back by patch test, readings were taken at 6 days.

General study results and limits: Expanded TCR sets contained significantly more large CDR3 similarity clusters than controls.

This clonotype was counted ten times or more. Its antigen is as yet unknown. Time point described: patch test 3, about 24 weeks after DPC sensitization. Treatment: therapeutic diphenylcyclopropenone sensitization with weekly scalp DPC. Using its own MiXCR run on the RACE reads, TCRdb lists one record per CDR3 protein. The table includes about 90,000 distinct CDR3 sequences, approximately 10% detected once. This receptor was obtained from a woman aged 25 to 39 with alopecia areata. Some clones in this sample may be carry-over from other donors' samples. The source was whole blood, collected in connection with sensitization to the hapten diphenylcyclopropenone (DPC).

The CDR3 is CASSGLAGAHLANEQFF. The CDR3 region has the DNA TGTGCCAGCAGCGGACTAGCGGGAGCTCACCTGGCCAATGAGCAGTTCTTC. J is TRBJ2-1 and V is TRBV11-2, with TRBD2 matching over 13 bases. Germline V gene lookup returns CDR1 SGHAT and CDR2 FQNNGV. V lost 5 bases to trimming and J lost 6 bases; unmatched junction nucleotides: 10. CDR3 length equals 17 residues.